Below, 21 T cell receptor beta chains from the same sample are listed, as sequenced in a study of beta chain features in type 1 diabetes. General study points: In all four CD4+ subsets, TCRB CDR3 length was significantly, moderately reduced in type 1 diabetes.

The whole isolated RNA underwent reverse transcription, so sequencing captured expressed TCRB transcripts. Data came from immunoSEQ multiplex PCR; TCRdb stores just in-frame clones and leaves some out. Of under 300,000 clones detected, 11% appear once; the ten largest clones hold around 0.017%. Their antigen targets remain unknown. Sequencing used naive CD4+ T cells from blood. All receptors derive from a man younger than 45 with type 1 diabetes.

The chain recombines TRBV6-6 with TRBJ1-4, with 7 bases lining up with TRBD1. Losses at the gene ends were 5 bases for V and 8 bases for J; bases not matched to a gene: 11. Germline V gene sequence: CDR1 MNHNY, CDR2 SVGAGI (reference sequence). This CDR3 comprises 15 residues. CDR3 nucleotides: TGTGCCAGCAGTGCAACCGGGACAGTCGAGGAAAAACTGTTTTTT. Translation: CASSATGTVEEKLFF.

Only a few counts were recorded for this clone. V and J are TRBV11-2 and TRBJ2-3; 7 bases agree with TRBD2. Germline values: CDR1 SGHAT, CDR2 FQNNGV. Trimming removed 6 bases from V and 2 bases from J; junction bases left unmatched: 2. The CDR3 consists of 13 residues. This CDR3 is CASSRDYTDTQYF. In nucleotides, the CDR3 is TGTGCCAGCAGTCGGGACTACACAGATACGCAGTATTTT.

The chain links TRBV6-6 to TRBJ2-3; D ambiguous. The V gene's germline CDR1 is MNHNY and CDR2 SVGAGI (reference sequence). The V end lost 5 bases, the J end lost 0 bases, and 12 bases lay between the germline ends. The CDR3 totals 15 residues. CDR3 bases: TGTGCCAGCAGTACCCACAGTGCTAGCACAGATACGCAGTATTTT. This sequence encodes CASSTHSASTDTQYF.

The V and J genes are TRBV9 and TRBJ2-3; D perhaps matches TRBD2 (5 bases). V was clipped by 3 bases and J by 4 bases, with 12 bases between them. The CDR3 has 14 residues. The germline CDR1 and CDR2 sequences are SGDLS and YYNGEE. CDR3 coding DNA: TGTGCCAGCAGCGCGGAGGTAGTCTCAGATACGCAGTATTTT. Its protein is CASSAEVVSDTQYF.

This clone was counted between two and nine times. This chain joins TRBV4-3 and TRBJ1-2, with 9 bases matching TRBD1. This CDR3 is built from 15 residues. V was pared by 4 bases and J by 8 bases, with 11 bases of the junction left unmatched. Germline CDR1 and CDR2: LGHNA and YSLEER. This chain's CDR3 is CASSRPTGTGQGYTF. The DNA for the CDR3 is TGCGCCAGCAGCCGACCAACCGGGACAGGGCAAGGCTACACCTTC.

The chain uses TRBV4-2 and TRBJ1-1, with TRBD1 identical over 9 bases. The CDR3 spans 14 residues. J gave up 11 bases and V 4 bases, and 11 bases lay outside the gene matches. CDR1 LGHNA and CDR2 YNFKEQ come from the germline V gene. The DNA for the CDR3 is TGTGCCAGCAGCCCTTGGACAGGGGAAAAACCCGCTTTCTTT. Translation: CASSPWTGEKPAFF.

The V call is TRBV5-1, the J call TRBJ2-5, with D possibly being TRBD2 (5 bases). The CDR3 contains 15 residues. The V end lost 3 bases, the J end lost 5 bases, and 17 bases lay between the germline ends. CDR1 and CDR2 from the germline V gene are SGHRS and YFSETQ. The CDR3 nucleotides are TGCGCCAGCAGCTCGGGGTCGGGCCGGAGGGAGACCCAGTACTTC. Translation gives CASSSGSGRRETQYF.

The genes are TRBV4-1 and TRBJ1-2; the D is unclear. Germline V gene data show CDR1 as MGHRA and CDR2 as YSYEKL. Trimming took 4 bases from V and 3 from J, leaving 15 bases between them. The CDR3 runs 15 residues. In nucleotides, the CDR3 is TGCGCCAGCAGCCCTCGAGAGGAGGACGACTATGGCTACACCTTC. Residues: CASSPREEDDYGYTF.

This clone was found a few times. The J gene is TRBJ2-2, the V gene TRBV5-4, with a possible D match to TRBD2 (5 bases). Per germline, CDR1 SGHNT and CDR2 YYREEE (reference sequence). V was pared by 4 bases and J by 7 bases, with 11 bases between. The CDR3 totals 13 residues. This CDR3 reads CASSLDRGGELFF. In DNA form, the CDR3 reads TGTGCCAGCAGCCTGGACCGGGGCGGGGAGCTGTTTTTT.

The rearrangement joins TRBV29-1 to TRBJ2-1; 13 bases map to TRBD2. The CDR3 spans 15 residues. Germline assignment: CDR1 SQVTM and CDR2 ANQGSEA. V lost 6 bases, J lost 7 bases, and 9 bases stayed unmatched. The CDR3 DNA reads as TGCAGCGTCTCGACTAGCGGGGGGCAGGCGAATGAGCAGTTCTTC. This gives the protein CSVSTSGGQANEQFF.

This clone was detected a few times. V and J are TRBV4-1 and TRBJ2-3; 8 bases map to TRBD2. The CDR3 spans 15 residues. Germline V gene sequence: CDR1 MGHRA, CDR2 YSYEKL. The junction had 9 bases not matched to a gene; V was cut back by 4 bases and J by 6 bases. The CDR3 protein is CASSRGTSGEDTQYF. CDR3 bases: TGCGCCAGCAGCCGCGGGACTAGTGGCGAGGATACGCAGTATTTT.

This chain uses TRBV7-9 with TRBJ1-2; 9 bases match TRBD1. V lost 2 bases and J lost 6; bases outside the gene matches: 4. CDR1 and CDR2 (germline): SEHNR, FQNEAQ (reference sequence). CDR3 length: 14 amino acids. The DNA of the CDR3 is TGTGCCAGCAGCTTATTGGGACAGGGTGATGGCTACACCTTC. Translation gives CASSLLGQGDGYTF. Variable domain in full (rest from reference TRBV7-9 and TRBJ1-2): DTGVSQNPRHKITKRGQNVTFRCDPISEHNRLYWYRQTLGQGPEFLTYFQNEAQLEKSRLLSDRFSAERPKGSFSTLEIQRTEQGDSAMYLCASSLLGQGDGYTFGSGTRLTVV.

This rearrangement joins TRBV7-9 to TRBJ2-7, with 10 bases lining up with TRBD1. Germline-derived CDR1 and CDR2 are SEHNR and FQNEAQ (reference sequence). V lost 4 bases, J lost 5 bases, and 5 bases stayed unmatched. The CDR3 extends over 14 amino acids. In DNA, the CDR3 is TGTGCCAGCAGCTCGGACAGGGGGGGCCACGAGCAGTACTTC. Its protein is CASSSDRGGHEQYF.

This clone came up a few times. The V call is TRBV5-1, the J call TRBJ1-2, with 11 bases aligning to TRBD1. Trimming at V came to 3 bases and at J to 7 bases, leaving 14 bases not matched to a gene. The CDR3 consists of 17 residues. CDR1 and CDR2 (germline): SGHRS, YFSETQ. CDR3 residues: CASSSGQGGLRLGGYTF. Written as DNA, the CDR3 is TGCGCCAGCAGCTCGGGACAGGGGGGCCTCAGGCTGGGTGGCTACACCTTC.

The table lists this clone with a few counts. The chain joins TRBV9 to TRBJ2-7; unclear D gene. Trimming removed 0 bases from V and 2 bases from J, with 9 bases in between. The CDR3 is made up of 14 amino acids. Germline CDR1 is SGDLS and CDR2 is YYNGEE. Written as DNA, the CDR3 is TGTGCCAGCAGCGTAGGTGGCGGAACCTACGAGCAGTACTTC. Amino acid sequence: CASSVGGGTYEQYF.

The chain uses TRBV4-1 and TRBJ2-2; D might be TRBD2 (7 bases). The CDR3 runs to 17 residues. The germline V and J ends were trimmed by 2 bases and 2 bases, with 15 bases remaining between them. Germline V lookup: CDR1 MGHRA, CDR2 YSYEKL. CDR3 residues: CASSQPRRGANTGELFF. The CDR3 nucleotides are TGCGCCAGCAGCCAACCTCGCCGGGGGGCCAACACCGGGGAGCTGTTTTTT.

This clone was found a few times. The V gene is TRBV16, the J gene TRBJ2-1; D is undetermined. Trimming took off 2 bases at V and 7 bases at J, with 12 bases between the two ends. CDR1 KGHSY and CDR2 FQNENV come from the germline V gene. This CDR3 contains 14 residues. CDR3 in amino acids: CASSQSPYWNEQFF. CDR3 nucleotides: TGTGCCAGCAGCCAAAGCCCCTATTGGAATGAGCAGTTCTTC.

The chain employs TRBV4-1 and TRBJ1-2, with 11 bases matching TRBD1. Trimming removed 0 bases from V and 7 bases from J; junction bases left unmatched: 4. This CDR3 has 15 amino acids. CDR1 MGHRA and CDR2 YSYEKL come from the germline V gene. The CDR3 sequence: CASSQDGQGAGGYTF. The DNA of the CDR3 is TGCGCCAGCAGCCAAGACGGACAGGGGGCCGGTGGCTACACCTTC.

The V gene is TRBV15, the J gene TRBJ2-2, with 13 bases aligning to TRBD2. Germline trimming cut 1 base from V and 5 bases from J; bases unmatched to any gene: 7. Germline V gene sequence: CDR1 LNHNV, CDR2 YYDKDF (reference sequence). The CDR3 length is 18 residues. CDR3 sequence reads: CATSRGLAGGRGTGELFF. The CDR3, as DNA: TGTGCCACCAGCAGAGGACTAGCGGGGGGCCGAGGGACCGGGGAGCTGTTTTTT. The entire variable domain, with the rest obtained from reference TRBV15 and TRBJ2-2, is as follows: DAMVIQNPRYQVTQFGKPVTLSCSQTLNHNVMYWYQQKSSQAPKLLFHYYDKDFNNEADTPDNFQSRRPNTSFCFLDIRSPGLGDTAMYLCATSRGLAGGRGTGELFFGEGSRLTVL.

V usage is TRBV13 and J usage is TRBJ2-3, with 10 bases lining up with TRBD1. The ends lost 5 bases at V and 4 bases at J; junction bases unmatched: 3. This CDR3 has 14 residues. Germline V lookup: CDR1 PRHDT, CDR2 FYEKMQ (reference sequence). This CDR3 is CASSQGQGADTQYF. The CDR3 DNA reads TGTGCCAGCAGCCAAGGACAGGGGGCAGATACGCAGTATTTT.

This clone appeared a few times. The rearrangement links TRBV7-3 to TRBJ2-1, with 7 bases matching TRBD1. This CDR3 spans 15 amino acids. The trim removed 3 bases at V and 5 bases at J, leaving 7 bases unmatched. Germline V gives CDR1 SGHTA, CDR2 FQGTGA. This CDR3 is CASSFTGASDNEQFF. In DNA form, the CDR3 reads TGTGCCAGCAGCTTCACAGGGGCAAGCGACAATGAGCAGTTCTTC.